The 9 T cell receptor beta chains listed next were all sequenced from one sample in a study of T cells and Merkel cell carcinoma outcomes (dated by TCRdb to the early 2020s). Library method: the immunoSEQ multiplex PCR assay. In TCRdb, the immuneACCESS table is reduced to in-frame sequences with V and J assigned. These tables do not hold every clone; where another copy was compared, an unresolved V gene accounts for under half, and the others remain unexplained. The sample has roughly 3,100 clones on record, about 75% of them singletons. 15% to 20% of the sample rests with the top ten. Sequencing used tumor tissue from Merkel cell carcinoma. These receptors all stem from a human donor with Merkel cell carcinoma.

The chain combines TRBV11-2 with TRBJ2-5; 10 bases fit TRBD2. V lost 5 bases and J lost 1; bases outside the gene matches: 1. CDR1 is SGHAT, CDR2 FQNNGV, per germline. This CDR3 comprises 14 residues. The CDR3, as DNA: TGTGCCAGCAGCGCTAGCGGGGGCCAAGAGACCCAGTACTTC. Amino acid sequence: CASSASGGQETQYF.

The gene calls are TRBV7-9 and TRBJ2-5; weak D call: TRBD2 (5 bases). The ends were cut back, 4 bases at V and 1 base at J, with 13 bases in the middle. Germline-derived CDR1 and CDR2 are SEHNR and FQNEAQ (reference sequence). The CDR3 has 15 amino acids. The CDR3 bases are TGTGCCAGCAGCTACCCTCGCACTAGCCAAGAGACCCAGTACTTC. Its protein is CASSYPRTSQETQYF.

V and J are TRBV19 and TRBJ1-5; TRBD1 matches at 8 bases. Germline V gene data show CDR1 as LNHDA and CDR2 as SQIVND (reference sequence). V shed 1 base, J shed 2 bases, and the junction held 4 bases outside the gene matches. The CDR3 has 16 amino acids. The CDR3 spells CASSIAGGLGNQPQHF. DNA for the CDR3: TGTGCCAGTAGTATAGCAGGGGGCCTGGGCAATCAGCCCCAGCATTTT.

The CDR3 loop reads CASSLGGLALEYF. The CDR3 nucleotides read TGTGCCAGCAGCTTAGGGGGACTAGCCCTGGAGTATTTT. The J gene is TRBJ2-3, the V gene TRBV7-6, with 9 bases identical to TRBD2. Germline assignment: CDR1 SGHVS and CDR2 FNYEAQ. Unmatched junction bases numbered 6, after V lost 1 base and J lost 13 bases. The length of the CDR3 is 13 residues.

The rearrangement uses TRBV5-6 and TRBJ2-7; D ambiguous. CDR1 and CDR2 (germline): SGHDT, YYEEEE. CDR3 size: 11 residues. V lost 0 bases and J 5 bases, leaving 3 bases between the germline ends. The CDR3 here is CASSLGDEQYF. CDR3 sequence (DNA): TGTGCCAGCAGCTTGGGAGACGAGCAGTACTTC.

This clone appeared a single time. The rearrangement uses TRBV6-5 and TRBJ1-2; tentatively, D is TRBD1 (5 bases). The CDR3 length is 16 residues. Germline V gene data show CDR1 as MNHEY and CDR2 as SVGAGI. V dropped 1 base and J dropped 5 bases, with 17 bases sitting between them. Here the CDR3 reads CASSYFGRGTLYGYTF. CDR3 DNA sequence: TGTGCCAGCAGTTACTTCGGCCGGGGGACTCTATATGGCTACACCTTC.

The chain combines TRBV5-6 with TRBJ2-1, with 12 positions matching TRBD2. V lost 2 bases, J lost 6 bases, and 12 bases stayed unmatched. The CDR3 contains 18 residues. Germline CDR1 and CDR2: SGHDT and YYEEEE. The CDR3 DNA sequence: TGTGCCAGCAGCTTATTGTCTAGCGGGGGGGCAGGAGGCAATGAGCAGTTCTTC. This encodes CASSLLSSGGAGGNEQFF.

This chain links TRBV7-6 with TRBJ2-5, with 9 bases that match TRBD2. There are 13 residues in the CDR3. Germline V gene sequence: CDR1 SGHVS, CDR2 FNYEAQ. With V trimmed by 5 bases and J by 4 bases, 2 bases remained unmatched. CDR3 in amino acids: CASSISGRETQYF. As DNA, the CDR3 is TGTGCCAGCAGCATTAGCGGGAGAGAGACCCAGTACTTC.

The chain carries TRBV7-9 and TRBJ2-7; TRBD1 is a possible D gene (7 bases). The length of the CDR3 is 19 residues. V lost 1 base and J lost 0, with 22 bases in between. Germline V gene lookup returns CDR1 SEHNR and CDR2 FQNEAQ (reference sequence). CDR3 nucleotides: TGTGCCAGCAGCTTAGGAAGGAGGGACAGCCAACCGCCCTCCTACGAGCAGTACTTC. As protein: CASSLGRRDSQPPSYEQYF.